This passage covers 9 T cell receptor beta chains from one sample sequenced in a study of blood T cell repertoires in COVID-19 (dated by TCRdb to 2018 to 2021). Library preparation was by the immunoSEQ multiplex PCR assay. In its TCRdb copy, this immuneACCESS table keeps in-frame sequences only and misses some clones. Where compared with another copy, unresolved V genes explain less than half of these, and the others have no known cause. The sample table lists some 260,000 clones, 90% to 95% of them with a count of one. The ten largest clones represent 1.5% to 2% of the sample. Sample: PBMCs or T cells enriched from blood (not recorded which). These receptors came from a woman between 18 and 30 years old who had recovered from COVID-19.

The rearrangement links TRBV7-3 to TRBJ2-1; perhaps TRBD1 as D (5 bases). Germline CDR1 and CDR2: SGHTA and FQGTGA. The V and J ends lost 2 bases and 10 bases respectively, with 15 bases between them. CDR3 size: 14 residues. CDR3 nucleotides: TGTGCCAGCAGCTTATTTCAGGGCGCGAGGGAGCAGTTCTTC. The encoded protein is CASSLFQGAREQFF.

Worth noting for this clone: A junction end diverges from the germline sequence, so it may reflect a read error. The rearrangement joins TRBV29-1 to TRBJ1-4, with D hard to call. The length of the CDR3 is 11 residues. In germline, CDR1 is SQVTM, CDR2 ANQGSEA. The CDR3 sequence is CSVEFSGQFQF. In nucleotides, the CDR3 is TGCAGCGTTGAATTCAGTGGGCAGTTTCAATTT.

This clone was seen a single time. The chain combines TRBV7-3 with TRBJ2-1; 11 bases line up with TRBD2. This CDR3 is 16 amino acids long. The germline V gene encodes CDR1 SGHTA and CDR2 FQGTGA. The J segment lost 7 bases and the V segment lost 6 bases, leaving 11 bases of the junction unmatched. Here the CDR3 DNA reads TGTGCCAGCAGGGATACCGGGACTAGCGGATCAAATGAGCAGTTCTTC. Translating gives CASRDTGTSGSNEQFF.

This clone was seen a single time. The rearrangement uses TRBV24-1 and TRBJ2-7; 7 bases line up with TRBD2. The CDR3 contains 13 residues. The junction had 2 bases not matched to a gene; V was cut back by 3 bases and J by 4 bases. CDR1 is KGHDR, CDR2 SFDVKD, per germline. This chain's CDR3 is CATSDGGDYEQYF. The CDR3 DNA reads TGTGCCACCAGTGATGGGGGGGATTACGAGCAGTACTTC.

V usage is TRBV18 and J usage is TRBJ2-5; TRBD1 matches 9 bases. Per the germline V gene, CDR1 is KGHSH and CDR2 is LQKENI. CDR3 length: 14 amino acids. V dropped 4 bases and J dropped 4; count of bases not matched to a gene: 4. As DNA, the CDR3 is TGTGCCAGCTCACGAGGGACAGGGTTAGAGACCCAGTACTTC. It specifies CASSRGTGLETQYF.

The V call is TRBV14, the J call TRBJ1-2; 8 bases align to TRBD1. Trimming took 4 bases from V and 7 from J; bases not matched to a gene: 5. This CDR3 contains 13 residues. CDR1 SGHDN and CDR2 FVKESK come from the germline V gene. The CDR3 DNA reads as TGTGCCAGCAGCCCCAACCAGGGGGCTGGCTACACCTTC. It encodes CASSPNQGAGYTF.

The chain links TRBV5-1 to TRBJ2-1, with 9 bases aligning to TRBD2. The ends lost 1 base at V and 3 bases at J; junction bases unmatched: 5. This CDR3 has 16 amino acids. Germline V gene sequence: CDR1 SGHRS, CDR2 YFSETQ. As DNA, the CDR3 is TGCGCCAGCAGCTTGACTGGCGGGGGGGGCTACAATGAGCAGTTCTTC. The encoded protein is CASSLTGGGGYNEQFF.

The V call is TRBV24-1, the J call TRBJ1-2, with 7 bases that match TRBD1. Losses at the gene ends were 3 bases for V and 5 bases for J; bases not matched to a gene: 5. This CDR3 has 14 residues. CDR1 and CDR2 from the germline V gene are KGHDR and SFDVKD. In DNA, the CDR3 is TGTGCCACCAGTGATAGGGGGCGCAGGTATGGCTACACCTTC. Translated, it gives CATSDRGRRYGYTF.

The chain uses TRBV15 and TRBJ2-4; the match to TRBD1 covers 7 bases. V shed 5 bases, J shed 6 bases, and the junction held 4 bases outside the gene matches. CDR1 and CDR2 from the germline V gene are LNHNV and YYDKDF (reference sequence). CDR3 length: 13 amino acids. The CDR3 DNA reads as TGTGCCACCAGCGGGGGACAGATAAACATTCAGTACTTC. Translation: CATSGGQINIQYF.